These 25 T cell receptor beta chains were all obtained from the same sample, sequenced in a study of Tregs in tolerant kidney transplant recipients. These receptors have no known antigen. Produced via immunoSEQ multiplex PCR; TCRdb's table is partial and in-frame only. The sample holds just over 30,000 clones, 82% seen once. Sequenced input: Tregs from blood cultured with allogeneic cells. Every receptor here comes from a human donor in good health.

This chain links TRBV5-1 with TRBJ2-3, with D possibly TRBD1 on 6 matching bases. In germline, CDR1 is SGHRS, CDR2 YFSETQ. Trimming shortened V by 3 bases and J by 2 bases, and 13 bases separated the two germline ends. The CDR3 sequence is 15 residues long. Here the CDR3 DNA reads TGCGCCAGCAGCTCGTGGACAGATCCCACAGATACGCAGTATTTT. It yields the protein CASSSWTDPTDTQYF.

V gene TRBV11-3 combines with J gene TRBJ2-7; 8 nucleotides agree with TRBD1. J gave up 0 bases and V 3 bases, and 4 bases lay outside the gene matches. Germline CDR1 is SGHNT and CDR2 is YENEEA. The CDR3 covers 15 residues. The CDR3 nucleotides are TGTGCCAGCAGCTTTGAGGGGACAGGCTCCTACGAGCAGTACTTC. It yields the protein CASSFEGTGSYEQYF.

This clone was observed once. One end of the junction does not line up with germline, which may come from a read error. The rearrangement uses TRBV5-3 and TRBJ2-7; D is undetermined. Being an ORF, TRBV5-3 has a function that is uncertain. This CDR3 region has 12 residues. CDR3 sequence: CASSFPVGEQYF. For the CDR3, the DNA is TGTGCCAGCAGCTTTCCGGTTGGCGAGCAGTACTTC.

V usage is TRBV2 and J usage is TRBJ2-4, with 9 bases aligning to TRBD1. V trimming: 7 bases; J trimming: 9 bases; junction bases outside the gene matches: 13. CDR1 and CDR2 (germline): SNHLY, FYNNEI. The CDR3 is 15 amino acids. The CDR3 is CASTKGERQGGIQYF. The CDR3 DNA follows: TGTGCCAGCACTAAAGGGGAGAGACAGGGGGGCATTCAGTACTTC.

The chain has TRBV4-3 and TRBJ2-1, with D hard to call. The V end was cut by 0 bases, the J end by 9 bases, with 9 bases between. Looked up from germline, CDR1 is LGHNA and CDR2 is YSLEER. The CDR3 spans 13 residues. CDR3 in DNA: TGCGCCAGCAGCCAAGAACTGTTTTCTGAGCAGTTCTTC. Protein sequence: CASSQELFSEQFF.

By share, this clone counts as medium-sized (0.01 to 0.1%). J is TRBJ2-7 and V is TRBV21-1; TRBD1 is taken as the D call from the table, unchecked against the DNA. TRBV21-1 is recorded as a pseudogene. The CDR3 sequence is 15 residues long. CDR3 nucleotides: TGTGCCAGCAGTGCCAATTTGGGCAGGGACTACGAGCAGTACTTC. Residues: CASSANLGRDYEQYF.

V usage is TRBV27 and J usage is TRBJ2-5; D is undetermined. CDR1 is MNHEY, CDR2 SMNVEV, per germline (reference sequence). Trimming cost V 1 base and J 4 bases, with 10 bases left between them. This CDR3 is 14 amino acids long. The DNA for the CDR3 is TGTGCCAGCAGTTTATTGGGGTCAGGAGAGACCCAGTACTTC. It translates to CASSLLGSGETQYF.

This clone was counted a few times. V usage is TRBV5-6 and J usage is TRBJ2-5; TRBD2 agrees at 12 bases. The CDR3 is made up of 18 amino acids. V lost 0 bases, J lost 4 bases, and 10 bases stayed unmatched. The germline gives CDR1 SGHDT, CDR2 YYEEEE. The CDR3 protein is CASSLAGLAGGWGETQYF. CDR3 in DNA: TGTGCCAGCAGCTTGGCCGGGCTAGCGGGAGGGTGGGGAGAGACCCAGTACTTC.

This clone rates as medium-sized. Distinct nucleotide sequences in the sample also encode this CDR3. The rearrangement links TRBV4-3 to TRBJ1-2; 8 nucleotides line up with TRBD1. CDR1 and CDR2 from the germline V gene are LGHNA and YSLEER. J gave up 4 bases and V 2 bases, and 0 bases lay outside the gene matches. The CDR3 is made up of 13 amino acids. The CDR3 region is CASSQTGGYGYTF. CDR3 nucleotide sequence: TGCGCCAGCAGCCAAACAGGGGGCTATGGCTACACCTTC.

The chain combines TRBV4-3 with TRBJ2-3, with D perhaps TRBD2 (6 bases). In germline, CDR1 is LGHNA, CDR2 YSLEER. V gave up 0 bases and J gave up 2 bases, with 24 bases separating them. This CDR3 region has 20 residues. CDR3 protein: CASSQEPRTFRRGYTDTQYF. CDR3 DNA sequence: TGCGCCAGCAGCCAAGAACCGAGGACCTTCAGGCGGGGATACACAGATACGCAGTATTTT.

J is TRBJ2-2 and V is TRBV7-2; the match to TRBD2 covers 8 bases. With V trimmed by 5 bases and J by 7 bases, 6 bases remained unmatched. CDR1 and CDR2 (germline): SGHTA, FQGNSA. This CDR3 has 14 amino acids. CDR3 nucleotides: TGTGCCAGCAGCCCCGGGGGGGCCGGCGGGGAGCTGTTTTTT. This translates into CASSPGGAGGELFF.

The rearrangement uses TRBV5-5 and TRBJ2-5; D not certain. The germline CDR1 and CDR2 sequences are SGHKS and YYEKEE (reference sequence). This CDR3 has 14 amino acids. Deletions cut 4 bases from V and 2 bases from J, with 12 bases between. As DNA, the CDR3 is TGTGCCAGCAGCCTGGACGCTTGGCAAGAGACCCAGTACTTC. This sequence encodes CASSLDAWQETQYF.

The chain carries TRBV4-2 and TRBJ1-3, with a tentative D call TRBD1 (5 bases). V lost 1 base, J lost 8 bases, and 12 bases lay in between. There are 14 residues in the CDR3. Germline CDR1 and CDR2: LGHNA and YNFKEQ. CDR3 bases: TGTGCCAGCAGCCAAGGGGGTCCGGGGGACACCATATATTTT. It translates to CASSQGGPGDTIYF.

This chain links TRBV13 with TRBJ2-3; D is ambiguous. The CDR3 consists of 12 residues. Trimming pared 3 bases from V and 3 bases from J, leaving 4 bases between. CDR1 PRHDT and CDR2 FYEKMQ come from the germline V gene (reference sequence). CDR3 in amino acids: CASSFLTDTQYF. The CDR3 nucleotides are TGTGCCAGCAGCTTTCTTACAGATACGCAGTATTTT. Supplemented by reference TRBV13 and TRBJ2-3, the full variable domain reads AAGVIQSPRHLIKEKRETATLKCYPIPRHDTVYWYQQGPGQDPQFLISFYEKMQSDKGSIPDRFSAQQFSDYHSELNMSSLELGDSALYFCASSFLTDTQYFGPGTRLTVL.

V gene TRBV6-5 combines with J gene TRBJ2-1; 7 bases align to TRBD1. Per germline, CDR1 MNHEY and CDR2 SVGAGI. Trimming at V came to 5 bases and at J to 5 bases, leaving 6 bases not matched to a gene. This CDR3 has 14 residues. The CDR3 loop is CASSRDRNNNEQFF. For the CDR3, the DNA is TGTGCCAGCAGTCGGGACAGAAATAACAATGAGCAGTTCTTC.

V and J are TRBV19 and TRBJ2-6, with a tentative D call TRBD1 (5 bases). Germline CDR1 LNHDA, CDR2 SQIVND (reference sequence). CDR3 length: 16 amino acids. V was cut by 4 bases and J by 0 bases, with 10 bases left in between. The CDR3 loop reads CASSTNRGSGANVLTF. Here the CDR3 DNA reads TGTGCCAGTAGTACAAATAGGGGCTCTGGGGCCAACGTCCTGACTTTC.

In DNA, the CDR3 is TGTGCCAGCAGCTTAAAGGAGGACGAGGGTCTGGGCTACGAGCAGTACTTC. This codes for CASSLKEDEGLGYEQYF. The chain recombines TRBV11-3 with TRBJ2-7, with a possible D match to TRBD2 (5 bases). The ends were cut back, 2 bases at V and 3 bases at J, with 20 bases in the middle. CDR3 length: 17 residues. The V gene's germline CDR1 is SGHNT and CDR2 YENEEA.

The chain recombines TRBV9 with TRBJ1-3, with 7 bases lining up with TRBD1. Per germline, CDR1 SGDLS and CDR2 YYNGEE. The CDR3 consists of 17 residues. V lost 0 bases and J lost 2; bases outside the gene matches: 8. CDR3: CASSVATGTEAGNTIYF. The CDR3 coding sequence is TGTGCCAGCAGCGTAGCTACCGGGACAGAAGCTGGAAACACCATATATTTT.

The chain has TRBV10-3 and TRBJ2-1, with 11 bases aligning to TRBD2. CDR3 length: 20 residues. V shed 0 bases, J shed 3 bases, and the junction held 13 bases outside the gene matches. Germline V gene data show CDR1 as ENHRY and CDR2 as SYGVKD. The DNA for the CDR3 is TGTGCCATCAGTGAGTCCCCGGGTAGCGGGAGGGGAGTGCGCTACAATGAGCAGTTCTTC. It is translated as CAISESPGSGRGVRYNEQFF.

This clone was observed a few times. The CDR3 nucleotides are TGTGCCAGTAGCCATCTAGCCCGCACAGATACGCAGTATTTT. Translation: CASSHLARTDTQYF. The chain combines TRBV19 with TRBJ2-3; maybe TRBD2 (5 bases). V dropped 6 bases and J dropped 1 base, with 11 bases sitting between them. The germline gives CDR1 LNHDA, CDR2 SQIVND (reference sequence). The CDR3 is 14 residues long. The full variable domain, rest sourced from reference TRBV19 and TRBJ2-3, is DGGITQSPKYLFRKEGQNVTLSCEQNLNHDAMYWYRQDPGQGLRLIYYSQIVNDFQKGDIAEGYSVSREKKESFPLTVTSAQKNPTAFYLCASSHLARTDTQYFGPGTRLTVL.

The chain joins TRBV5-8 to TRBJ1-1; D is undetermined. V was shortened by 3 bases and J by 5 bases, with 14 bases between the two germline ends. Germline assignment: CDR1 SGHTS and CDR2 YDEGEE. CDR3 length: 14 amino acids. The CDR3 sequence is CASSYSRARTEAFF. DNA of the CDR3: TGTGCCAGCAGCTATTCCCGGGCGAGGACTGAAGCTTTCTTT.

This CDR3 is CASSLFTSTDTQYF. CDR3 bases: TGTGCCAGCAGCTTATTCACTAGCACAGATACGCAGTATTTT. This chain joins TRBV7-2 and TRBJ2-3; D unclear. This CDR3 has 14 amino acids. The V gene lost 2 bases and the J gene lost 0 bases, with 6 bases spanning the gap. Germline lookup yields CDR1 SGHTA and CDR2 FQGNSA.

The chain joins TRBV13 to TRBJ1-3, with a tentative D call TRBD1 (5 bases). Germline loops: CDR1 PRHDT, CDR2 FYEKMQ (reference sequence). V lost 5 bases and J 2 bases, leaving 19 bases between the germline ends. The CDR3 spans 17 residues. CDR3 nucleotides: TGTGCCAGCAGCCCTCGACAGCGGGGAGCTCCTGGAAACACCATATATTTT. Translating it yields CASSPRQRGAPGNTIYF.

This clone was counted once. The chain combines TRBV30 with TRBJ2-7; 7 nucleotides align to TRBD1. J was trimmed by 2 bases and V by 3 bases; bases with no gene match: 7. CDR3 length: 14 amino acids. Germline V lookup: CDR1 GTSNPN, CDR2 SVGIG (reference sequence). The CDR3, as DNA: TGTGCCTGGAGACAGGGGAGTGCGGCCTACGAGCAGTACTTC. This codes for CAWRQGSAAYEQYF. Complete variable domain (other parts from reference TRBV30 and TRBJ2-7): SQTIHQWPATLVQPVGSPLSLECTVEGTSNPNLYWYRQAAGRGLQLLFYSVGIGQISSEVPQNLSASRPQDRQFILSSKKLLLSDSGFYLCAWRQGSAAYEQYFGPGTRLTVT.

V is TRBV19 and J is TRBJ2-1, with TRBD2 matching 8 bases. Germline V gene sequence: CDR1 LNHDA, CDR2 SQIVND (reference sequence). There are 13 residues in the CDR3. Trimming took 6 bases from V and 7 from J; bases not matched to a gene: 5. CDR3 sequence: CASRGLARNEQFF. In DNA, the CDR3 is TGTGCCAGTAGAGGACTAGCCAGGAATGAGCAGTTCTTC. Full variable domain (remainder filled in from reference TRBV19 and TRBJ2-1): DGGITQSPKYLFRKEGQNVTLSCEQNLNHDAMYWYRQDPGQGLRLIYYSQIVNDFQKGDIAEGYSVSREKKESFPLTVTSAQKNPTAFYLCASRGLARNEQFFGPGTRLTVL.